This T cell receptor beta chain appears in the sequencing data of a study of blood T cell repertoires in COVID-19. Study in general: Acute and convalescent COVID-19 samples came from the United States, Italy and Spain.

Here immunoSEQ multiplex PCR was the method, and the copy in TCRdb shows in-frame clones only, minus some. The profile shows roughly 250,000 clones, more than 70% of them singletons. CDR3 length equals 18 residues. V lost 0 bases and J lost 3, with 21 bases in between. Germline loops: CDR1 MNHEY, CDR2 SVGEGT. The receptor was isolated from a woman between 40 and 55 years old who had recovered from COVID-19. V is TRBV6-2 or TRBV6-3 and J is TRBJ2-7, with D tentatively TRBD1 (5 bases). The sequencing input was peripheral blood. This CDR3 reads CASSYSIVDTDSIYEQYF. In nucleotides, the CDR3 is TGTGCCAGCAGTTACTCGATCGTGGATACAGACAGTATCTACGAGCAGTACTTC.